This TCR beta chain was found in a study of regulatory T cells in long-lasting Graves disease. This clonotype was counted at least ten times. V was pared by 5 bases and J by 0 bases, with 8 bases between. From germline, CDR1 is DFQATT and CDR2 SNEGSKA (reference sequence). This CDR3 is 12 amino acids long. Time point of the sample: newly diagnosed GD, antithyroid drugs for less than 3 months. Isolated PBMC RNA provided the starting material for the TCR library. For TCR beta, libraries came from iRepertoire HTBI primers and Arm-PCR of CDR3 regions. MiXCR was run by TCRdb on the multiplex PCR reads, yielding one entry per CDR3 protein. The table lists approximately 270,000 distinct CDR3 sequences, around 18% of them singletons. This same sample was also part of a study on T cells in Graves' hyperthyroidism and ophthalmopathy. According to that study: Most thyroid clonotypes expanded above 0.001 were also detected in blood.

The receptor comes from a woman in her thirties with Graves disease. Sequenced here: peripheral blood mononuclear cells (PBMCs), sampled at new diagnosis, from a patient treated with antithyroid drugs. The V call is TRBV20-1, the J call TRBJ2-7; D not resolved. The CDR3 region has the DNA TGCAGTGCTCTTCGTCCCTCCTACGAGCAGTACTTC. Its protein product is CSALRPSYEQYF.